The clone carrying this TCR beta chain was found once. The data originate from a study of cytomegalovirus exposure and HLA in healthy donors. With 4 bases removed from V and 0 bases from J, the gap between germline ends came to 13 bases. The germline V gene encodes CDR1 SGHVS and CDR2 FQNEAQ. This CDR3 region has 15 residues. The PCR made use of 60 Vbeta and 13 Jbeta primers. Data came from immunoSEQ multiplex PCR; TCRdb stores just in-frame clones and leaves some out. Found here are about 130,000 clones, approximately 79% of them singletons; the top ten hold approximately 4%. This rearrangement joins TRBV7-8 to TRBJ2-7, with no clear D. The TCR was taken from a man aged 18 to 35 in good health and CMV-seropositive. Sequenced material: PBMCs. CDR3 DNA: TGTGCCAGCAGCTCTCCTCAGTGGCACTCCTACGAGCAGTACTTC. Its translation is CASSSPQWHSYEQYF.